The 15 T cell receptor beta chains in this list originate from one sample, sequenced in a study of shared clonotypes between healthy human individuals. The data were produced by immunoSEQ multiplex PCR, yet TCRdb's version contains in-frame clones alone and is incomplete. The sample has some 2,000,000 clones; more than 90% are singletons. The sequencing sample was made of naive CD4+ T cells sorted from blood. Subset noted: CD45RA+ positively selected. Every receptor here comes from a man younger than 30 in good health.

V and J are TRBV28 and TRBJ1-6, with a possible D match to TRBD1 (6 bases). Trimming removed 3 bases at V and 7 bases at J, with 16 bases between. The CDR3 loop spans 16 amino acids. Per the germline V gene, CDR1 is MDHEN and CDR2 is SYDVKM. The CDR3 protein is CASSFLSPGQNSPLHF. The DNA of the CDR3 is TGTGCCAGCAGTTTTTTGTCCCCGGGACAAAATTCACCCCTCCACTTT.

The chain employs TRBV5-1 and TRBJ2-3; TRBD2 might be the D (7 bases). Germline V CDR1 and CDR2: SGHRS, YFSETQ. The length of the CDR3 is 17 residues. V gave up 0 bases and J gave up 2 bases, with 16 bases separating them. CDR3 in DNA: TGCGCCAGCAGCTTGGGTATCGGGGGGCCAACCACAGATACGCAGTATTTT. Translated, it gives CASSLGIGGPTTDTQYF.

The chain has TRBV1 and TRBJ2-5; the table assigns TRBD2, which was not confirmed against the DNA. TRBV1 is reported as a pseudogene. This CDR3 is 15 amino acids long. In DNA, the CDR3 is TGCACCAGCCAAGGGACTTCGAACGAAGGAGAGACCCAGTACTTC. As protein: CTSQGTSNEGETQYF.

Written as DNA, the CDR3 is TGTGCCAGCACTCGCCCACAGGGTTCTAATGAAAAACTGTTTTTT. This encodes CASTRPQGSNEKLFF. V is TRBV6-1 and J is TRBJ1-4, with D possibly matching TRBD1 (6 bases). CDR1 MNHNS and CDR2 SASEGT come from the germline V gene. CDR3 length: 15 amino acids. The V end was cut by 7 bases, the J end by 3 bases, with 15 bases between.

J is TRBJ2-7 and V is TRBV30; 8 bases fit TRBD1. Germline values: CDR1 GTSNPN, CDR2 SVGIG (reference sequence). This CDR3 is built from 12 residues. The V gene end was trimmed by 7 bases and the J gene end by 4 bases; junction bases not matched to a gene: 6. The DNA for the CDR3 is TGTGCCTCAGACAGGGGTGGTTACGAGCAGTACTTC. It is translated as CASDRGGYEQYF.

V and J are TRBV6-5 and TRBJ1-1, with D tentatively TRBD1 (6 bases). This CDR3 comprises 14 residues. Germline V gene sequence: CDR1 MNHEY, CDR2 SVGAGI. V lost 10 bases and J lost 4, with 19 bases in between. CDR3 in amino acids: CATRPGTIGTEAFF. The CDR3 DNA sequence: TGTGCCACACGACCCGGGACAATAGGCACTGAAGCTTTCTTT.

V and J are TRBV19 and TRBJ1-2; no clear D gene. The V gene lost 5 bases and the J gene lost 3 bases, with 13 bases spanning the gap. Germline CDR1 reads LNHDA; CDR2 reads SQIVND (reference sequence). This CDR3 is built from 14 residues. The CDR3 DNA is TGTGCCAGTAGTTTCATGGGGTTCGACTATGGCTACACCTTC. The encoded protein is CASSFMGFDYGYTF.

V is TRBV28 and J is TRBJ1-5, with 7 bases fitting TRBD1. This CDR3 region has 14 residues. V was clipped by 3 bases and J by 11 bases; unmatched bases: 10. Per germline, CDR1 MDHEN and CDR2 SYDVKM. The CDR3 reads CASSLTGPPNSQHF. CDR3 bases: TGTGCCAGCAGTTTGACAGGGCCCCCGAACTCCCAGCATTTT.

The DNA for the CDR3 is TGTGCCTGGAGTCAGAGTGGCTACGAGCAGTACTTC. This sequence encodes CAWSQSGYEQYF. This sequence joins TRBV30 and TRBJ2-7; D gene uncertain. This CDR3 spans 12 amino acids. V lost 2 bases and J lost 3, with 8 bases in between. Per the germline V gene, CDR1 is GTSNPN and CDR2 is SVGIG (reference sequence).

The J gene is TRBJ1-2, the V gene TRBV19, with D unclear. This CDR3 is built from 15 residues. Germline CDR1 and CDR2: LNHDA and SQIVND (reference sequence). Trimming took 1 base from V and 1 from J, leaving 10 bases between them. The CDR3 coding sequence is TGTGCCAGTAGTATAGTGGCAGGCAGTAACTATGGCTACACCTTC. Its translation: CASSIVAGSNYGYTF.

The rearrangement uses TRBV9 and TRBJ1-2, with D tentatively TRBD1 (6 bases). Trimming removed 4 bases from V and 4 bases from J, with 14 bases in between. Germline lookup yields CDR1 SGDLS and CDR2 YYNGEE. CDR3 length equals 14 residues. CDR3 bases: TGTGCCAGCAGCCGGGAGGGGGAAGTCTATGGCTACACCTTC. Protein: CASSREGEVYGYTF.

The chain uses TRBV15 and TRBJ2-5; D not resolved. The CDR3 totals 15 residues. Trimming took 1 base from V and 1 from J, leaving 10 bases between them. CDR1 LNHNV and CDR2 YYDKDF come from the germline V gene (reference sequence). CDR3 loop: CATSRVSGSQETQYF. In DNA form, the CDR3 reads TGTGCCACCAGCAGAGTGTCAGGAAGCCAAGAGACCCAGTACTTC.

The V gene is TRBV5-1, the J gene TRBJ2-5; D not resolved. V lost 0 bases and J 4 bases, leaving 7 bases between the germline ends. The CDR3 spans 13 residues. From germline, CDR1 is SGHRS and CDR2 YFSETQ. CDR3: CASSLVVSETQYF. As DNA, the CDR3 is TGCGCCAGCAGCTTGGTAGTTTCAGAGACCCAGTACTTC.

J is TRBJ2-7 and V is TRBV10-3, with TRBD2 matching over 12 bases. The length of the CDR3 is 17 residues. Germline V lookup: CDR1 ENHRY, CDR2 SYGVKD. V lost 6 bases and J lost 0; bases outside the gene matches: 9. CDR3 coding DNA: TGTGCCATCAGCCCTAGCGGGGGGGGATCGAGCTCCTACGAGCAGTACTTC. It translates to CAISPSGGGSSSYEQYF.

The V gene is TRBV5-4, the J gene TRBJ2-3; TRBD2 agrees at 9 bases. The junction had 4 bases not matched to a gene; V was cut back by 5 bases and J by 0 bases. The CDR3 extends over 15 amino acids. Germline V CDR1 and CDR2: SGHNT, YYREEE (reference sequence). CDR3 nucleotides: TGTGCCAGCAGAAGGACTAGCGCAAGCACAGATACGCAGTATTTT. Its protein product is CASRRTSASTDTQYF.